This entry lists 22 T cell receptor beta chains sequenced from one sample in a study of blood T cell repertoires in COVID-19. TCRdb's table, derived via immunoSEQ multiplex PCR, lists solely in-frame clones and lacks some. The sample lists 350,000 or so clones; about 88% were seen once. Sequencing was done on a sample of PBMCs or T cells enriched from blood (not recorded which). These receptors came from a woman in her twenties or thirties who had recovered from COVID-19.

This chain connects TRBV28 to TRBJ2-2; 11 bases align to TRBD1. The CDR3 extends over 16 amino acids. V gave up 7 bases and J gave up 7 bases; unmatched junction bases: 11. Germline V gives CDR1 MDHEN, CDR2 SYDVKM. The CDR3 region is CASTRPGQGAGGELFF. DNA of the CDR3: TGTGCCAGCACCAGACCTGGACAGGGGGCTGGCGGGGAGCTGTTTTTT.

The chain is built from TRBV28 and TRBJ1-1; 9 bases agree with TRBD1. The CDR3 extends over 14 amino acids. Germline trimming cut 9 bases from V and 4 bases from J; bases unmatched to any gene: 9. From germline, CDR1 is MDHEN and CDR2 SYDVKM. CDR3 residues: CASKGTGIGTEAFF. Written as DNA, the CDR3 is TGTGCCAGTAAAGGGACAGGGATAGGCACTGAAGCTTTCTTT.

J is TRBJ1-2 and V is TRBV11-2, with D unresolved. Trimming removed 2 bases at V and 4 bases at J, with 20 bases between. Germline CDR1 SGHAT, CDR2 FQNNGV. The CDR3 contains 17 residues. The DNA for the CDR3 is TGTGCCAGCAGCTTATCATCCCGACCTGCGGAGGGCTATGGCTACACCTTC. The encoded protein is CASSLSSRPAEGYGYTF.

The V gene is TRBV19, the J gene TRBJ1-1; maybe TRBD1 (6 bases). The CDR3 loop spans 13 amino acids. Germline values: CDR1 LNHDA, CDR2 SQIVND (reference sequence). Between the trimmed V and J ends, which lost 4 bases and 3 bases, there was a span of 9 bases. The CDR3 DNA follows: TGTGCCAGTAGTAAACAGGGATACACTGAAGCTTTCTTT. Translating it yields CASSKQGYTEAFF.

The chain has TRBV9 and TRBJ2-1, with 10 nucleotides matching TRBD2. V lost 0 bases, J lost 7 bases, and 7 bases stayed unmatched. Germline V gene sequence: CDR1 SGDLS, CDR2 YYNGEE. CDR3 size: 16 residues. The CDR3 protein is CASSVDSGGAWNEQFF. CDR3 in DNA: TGTGCCAGCAGCGTAGACAGCGGGGGGGCATGGAATGAGCAGTTCTTC.

The J gene is TRBJ2-2, the V gene TRBV19; tentative D call: TRBD1 (7 bases). With 7 bases removed from V and 5 bases from J, the gap between germline ends came to 23 bases. Per the germline V gene, CDR1 is LNHDA and CDR2 is SQIVND (reference sequence). The CDR3 extends over 17 amino acids. CDR3 sequence (DNA): TGTGCCAGTAAAGCGGACACTGCAGGGGGGAGGACCGGGGAGCTGTTTTTT. It is translated as CASKADTAGGRTGELFF.

Many counts were recorded for this clone. The chain is built from TRBV28 and TRBJ2-7; 8 bases line up with TRBD1. CDR3 length equals 12 residues. The germline gives CDR1 MDHEN, CDR2 SYDVKM. J was trimmed by 6 bases and V by 3 bases; bases with no gene match: 1. CDR3 amino acids: CASSLDRAEQYF. For the CDR3, the DNA is TGTGCCAGCAGTTTGGACAGGGCCGAGCAGTACTTC.

The chain's CDR3 is CASRSSGAGANVLTF. The DNA for the CDR3 is TGTGCCAGCAGATCTTCGGGGGCTGGGGCCAACGTCCTGACTTTC. The V and J genes are TRBV6-5 and TRBJ2-6; weak D call: TRBD2 (6 bases). Germline V CDR1 and CDR2: MNHEY, SVGAGI. Trimming cost V 6 bases and J 2 bases, with 11 bases left between them. CDR3 size: 15 residues.

V and J are TRBV4-1 and TRBJ1-1; the D is unclear. V shed 1 base and J shed 0 bases, with 6 bases lying between them. The germline V gene has CDR1 MGHRA and CDR2 YSYEKL. The CDR3 loop spans 14 amino acids. This chain's CDR3 is CASSQGRMNTEAFF. As DNA, the CDR3 is TGCGCCAGCAGCCAAGGGCGGATGAACACTGAAGCTTTCTTT.

This clone has a handful of counts. The gene calls are TRBV5-6 and TRBJ2-2; 9 bases align to TRBD2. V lost 3 bases, J lost 4 bases, and 16 bases stayed unmatched. Germline V gene sequence: CDR1 SGHDT, CDR2 YYEEEE. The CDR3 extends over 19 amino acids. The CDR3 bases are TGTGCCAGCAGCTCCCCGAGTGGAGGAGCGGGGGGTTTCACCGGGGAGCTGTTTTTT. Its translation is CASSSPSGGAGGFTGELFF. The whole variable domain, filled in from reference TRBV5-6 and TRBJ2-2, reads DAGVTQSPTHLIKTRGQQVTLRCSPKSGHDTVSWYQQALGQGPQFIFQYYEEEERQRGNFPDRFSGHQFPNYSSELNVNALLLGDSALYLCASSSPSGGAGGFTGELFFGEGSRLTVL.

The table lists this clone with a few counts. The chain is built from TRBV7-9 and TRBJ2-7; 11 nucleotides agree with TRBD2. V lost 5 bases and J lost 3; bases outside the gene matches: 6. This CDR3 spans 15 amino acids. Germline V gene lookup returns CDR1 SEHNR and CDR2 FQNEAQ (reference sequence). The CDR3 sequence: CASSASGTSGYEQYF. Written as DNA, the CDR3 is TGTGCCAGCAGCGCCTCCGGGACTAGCGGCTACGAGCAGTACTTC. Looking up the rest from reference TRBV7-9 and TRBJ2-7 gives the full variable domain: DTGVSQNPRHKITKRGQNVTFRCDPISEHNRLYWYRQTLGQGPEFLTYFQNEAQLEKSRLLSDRFSAERPKGSFSTLEIQRTEQGDSAMYLCASSASGTSGYEQYFGPGTRLTVT.

The V gene is TRBV10-3, the J gene TRBJ2-4; the D gene is possibly TRBD2 (6 bases). This CDR3 region has 15 residues. Germline V gene lookup returns CDR1 ENHRY and CDR2 SYGVKD. Trimming removed 3 bases at V and 5 bases at J, with 14 bases between. The CDR3 loop reads CAISDGGSWQNIQYF. CDR3 sequence (DNA): TGTGCCATCAGTGATGGGGGGAGCTGGCAAAACATTCAGTACTTC.

CDR3 nucleotide sequence: TGTGCCAGCAGTGCACAGGGGGATTCACCCCTCCACTTT. It encodes CASSAQGDSPLHF. V and J are TRBV6-4 and TRBJ1-6; 8 bases are shared with TRBD1. The trim removed 4 bases at V and 8 bases at J, leaving 1 base unmatched. The CDR3 consists of 13 residues. The germline V gene has CDR1 MRHNA and CDR2 SNTAGT.

This clone was seen a few times. This rearrangement joins TRBV6-5 to TRBJ1-4; 8 nucleotides line up with TRBD1. V lost 9 bases and J lost 3; bases outside the gene matches: 6. CDR1 and CDR2 from the germline V gene are MNHEY and SVGAGI. The CDR3 contains 14 residues. CDR3: CASAQDRANEKLFF. The DNA for the CDR3 is TGTGCCAGTGCCCAGGACAGGGCTAATGAAAAACTGTTTTTT.

This chain joins TRBV6-1 and TRBJ1-3; perhaps TRBD1 as D (6 bases). V gave up 3 bases and J gave up 2 bases, with 17 bases separating them. Germline V gene lookup returns CDR1 MNHNS and CDR2 SASEGT. This CDR3 spans 17 amino acids. The CDR3 bases are TGTGCCAGCAGTGATCGGATACAGGGTATTACTGGAAACACCATATATTTT. Protein: CASSDRIQGITGNTIYF.

This rearrangement joins TRBV10-3 to TRBJ2-7; 7 bases are shared with TRBD1. This CDR3 comprises 14 residues. Germline lookup yields CDR1 ENHRY and CDR2 SYGVKD. Unmatched junction bases numbered 7, after V lost 8 bases and J lost 0 bases. CDR3 protein: CAISGTESSYEQYF. The CDR3 nucleotides are TGTGCCATCTCCGGGACAGAAAGCTCCTACGAGCAGTACTTC.

The chain combines TRBV18 with TRBJ2-7; 9 bases align to TRBD1. Germline-derived CDR1 and CDR2 are KGHSH and LQKENI. The CDR3 length is 17 residues. J was trimmed by 6 bases and V by 3 bases; bases with no gene match: 15. In DNA, the CDR3 is TGTGCCAGCTCACCCACTCCTCCGGGACAGGGAGGGAGCGAGCAGTACTTC. It specifies CASSPTPPGQGGSEQYF. Full variable domain (missing parts from reference TRBV18 and TRBJ2-7): NAGVMQNPRHLVRRRGQEARLRCSPMKGHSHVYWYRQLPEEGLKFMVYLQKENIIDESGMPKERFSAEFPKEGPSILRIQQVVRGDSAAYFCASSPTPPGQGGSEQYFGPGTRLTVT.

This chain links TRBV5-1 with TRBJ1-5, with D perhaps matching TRBD1 (6 bases). The CDR3 is made up of 15 amino acids. Per the germline V gene, CDR1 is SGHRS and CDR2 is YFSETQ. Trimming removed 0 bases at V and 6 bases at J, with 13 bases between. The CDR3 region is CASSLESGAGQPQHF. The CDR3 DNA reads as TGCGCCAGCAGCTTGGAATCAGGGGCGGGTCAGCCCCAGCATTTT.

This clone was recorded a few times. The rearrangement joins TRBV24-1 to TRBJ1-6; the D gene is possibly TRBD1 (5 bases). Deletions cut 4 bases from V and 0 bases from J, with 15 bases between. There are 18 residues in the CDR3. Germline V gives CDR1 KGHDR, CDR2 SFDVKD. The CDR3 DNA reads as TGTGCCACCAGTGACCCCGACAGACAGAGCTCCTATAATTCACCCCTCCACTTT. Translation gives CATSDPDRQSSYNSPLHF.

The CDR3: CASSEEGAIYGELFF. As DNA, the CDR3 is TGTGCCAGCAGTGAAGAAGGGGCCATTTACGGGGAGCTGTTTTTT. The chain is built from TRBV6-1 and TRBJ2-2; weak D call: TRBD1 (5 bases). Germline CDR1 reads MNHNS; CDR2 reads SASEGT. The CDR3 is 15 amino acids. V was shortened by 1 base and J by 7 bases, with 13 bases between the two germline ends.

V gene TRBV30 combines with J gene TRBJ2-3, with 10 nucleotides matching TRBD2. The CDR3 spans 15 residues. Germline V gene lookup returns CDR1 GTSNPN and CDR2 SVGIG (reference sequence). The V segment lost 0 bases and the J segment 3 bases; nucleotides outside the gene matches: 3. CDR3: CAWSVLLAGTDTQYF. CDR3 coding DNA: TGTGCCTGGAGTGTCCTACTAGCGGGGACAGATACGCAGTATTTT.

This chain links TRBV7-9 with TRBJ2-1; 7 positions agree with TRBD2. The J segment lost 1 base and the V segment lost 5 bases, leaving 2 bases of the junction unmatched. The germline CDR1 and CDR2 sequences are SEHNR and FQNEAQ (reference sequence). The CDR3 sequence is 14 residues long. CDR3 sequence (DNA): TGTGCCAGCAGCCGCGGGGGATCCTACAATGAGCAGTTCTTC. It translates to CASSRGGSYNEQFF.